The rows below give T cell receptor beta chains drawn from one sample of a study of cytomegalovirus exposure and HLA in healthy donors. Clones were read by immunoSEQ multiplex PCR, and TCRdb kept only the in-frame ones, dropping some. The data hold about 140,000 clones, with 70% to 85% observed a single time. Sequencing was carried out using PBMCs. These TCRs come from a man younger than 45 in good health and CMV-seropositive. Both conserved end residues are part of each CDR3. The D gene is left open where the match is weak. A row's size may be missing; if present it is once, few, many or a size class.

j_call: TRBJ1-1
clone_size: NA
d_call: NA
v_call: TRBV28
cdr3_aa: CASRGTGRVEAFF
cdr3_nt: TGTGCCAGCCGGGGGACCGGAAGGGTTGAAGCTTTCTTT

j_call: TRBJ2-7
clone_size: NA
d_call: NA
v_call: TRBV27
cdr3_aa: CASSLSGWAYEQYF
cdr3_nt: TGTGCCAGCAGTTTATCCGGGTGGGCCTACGAGCAGTACTTC

j_call: TRBJ1-2
clone_size: NA
d_call: TRBD1
v_call: TRBV5-4
cdr3_aa: CASSLAGTGYSTF
cdr3_nt: TGTGCCAGCAGCTTAGCGGGGACAGGGTATAGCACCTTC

j_call: TRBJ2-2
clone_size: NA
d_call: TRBD1
v_call: TRBV4-1
cdr3_aa: CASSPPGTGAGGELFF
cdr3_nt: TGCGCCAGCAGCCCACCAGGGACAGGGGCGGGCGGGGAGCTGTTTTTT

j_call: TRBJ1-4
clone_size: NA
d_call: TRBD1
v_call: TRBV27
cdr3_aa: CATSKGTGGPTNEKLFF
cdr3_nt: TGTGCCACCTCCAAGGGAACAGGGGGCCCAACTAATGAAAAACTGTTTTTT

j_call: TRBJ2-5
clone_size: NA
d_call: NA
v_call: TRBV5-6
cdr3_aa: CASKAVAEETQYF
cdr3_nt: TGTGCCAGCAAGGCGGTAGCGGAAGAGACCCAGTACTTC

j_call: TRBJ1-6
clone_size: NA
d_call: NA
v_call: TRBV9
cdr3_aa: CASSPGQIDNSPLHF
cdr3_nt: TGTGCCAGCAGCCCAGGACAGATCGATAATTCACCCCTCCACTTT

j_call: TRBJ1-2
clone_size: few
d_call: TRBD1
v_call: TRBV6-6
cdr3_aa: CAIGAGDRGLGYTF
cdr3_nt: TGTGCCATAGGGGCCGGGGACAGGGGTTTAGGCTACACCTTC

j_call: TRBJ2-5
clone_size: NA
d_call: NA
v_call: TRBV5-1
cdr3_aa: CASSLDLGGGMRTQYF
cdr3_nt: TGCGCCAGCAGCTTGGATTTGGGCGGAGGGATGAGGACCCAGTACTTC

j_call: TRBJ2-3
clone_size: NA
d_call: TRBD2
v_call: TRBV5-1
cdr3_aa: CASSQGLAGRTGTQYF
cdr3_nt: TGCGCCAGCAGCCAAGGACTAGCGGGACGCACAGGGACGCAGTATTTT

j_call: TRBJ1-1
clone_size: few
d_call: TRBD1
v_call: TRBV6-1
cdr3_aa: CASRPSTGGRTEAFF
cdr3_nt: TGTGCCAGCAGACCCTCTACAGGGGGAAGGACTGAAGCTTTCTTT

j_call: TRBJ2-5
clone_size: NA
d_call: NA
v_call: TRBV28
cdr3_aa: CASSLESGEETQYF
cdr3_nt: TGTGCCAGCAGTTTAGAAAGCGGTGAAGAGACCCAGTACTTC

j_call: TRBJ2-3
clone_size: NA
d_call: NA
v_call: TRBV10-1
cdr3_aa: CASGGSTDTQYF
cdr3_nt: TGCGCCAGCGGGGGCAGCACAGATACGCAGTATTTT

j_call: TRBJ1-1
clone_size: NA
d_call: NA
v_call: TRBV30
cdr3_aa: CAWTPGSPGEAFF
cdr3_nt: TGTGCCTGGACCCCCGGGAGTCCGGGCGAAGCTTTCTTT

j_call: TRBJ2-3
clone_size: NA
d_call: TRBD2
v_call: TRBV10-3
cdr3_aa: CAISGGGESSTDTQYF
cdr3_nt: TGTGCCATCAGCGGGGGGGGAGAATCAAGCACAGATACGCAGTATTTT

j_call: TRBJ1-1
clone_size: NA
d_call: NA
v_call: TRBV7-9
cdr3_aa: CASSEVNTEAFF
cdr3_nt: TGTGCCAGCAGCGAGGTGAACACTGAAGCTTTCTTT

j_call: TRBJ2-5
clone_size: once
d_call: NA
v_call: TRBV28
cdr3_aa: CASSSFRQAEEETQYF
cdr3_nt: TGTGCCAGCAGTTCTTTTCGACAGGCGGAAGAAGAGACCCAGTACTTC

j_call: TRBJ2-1
clone_size: once
d_call: NA
v_call: TRBV6-1
cdr3_aa: CASSEPPLGVDEQFF
cdr3_nt: TGTGCCAGCAGTGAACCCCCCCTGGGAGTGGATGAGCAGTTCTTC

j_call: TRBJ2-2
clone_size: NA
d_call: TRBD2
v_call: TRBV19
cdr3_aa: CASSISSGRASGELFF
cdr3_nt: TGTGCCAGTAGTATATCCAGCGGGAGGGCCTCCGGGGAGCTGTTTTTT

j_call: TRBJ1-5
clone_size: NA
d_call: NA
v_call: TRBV10-3
cdr3_aa: CAIRGNGNQPQHF
cdr3_nt: TGTGCCATCAGGGGCAACGGCAATCAGCCCCAGCATTTT

j_call: TRBJ2-5
clone_size: NA
d_call: TRBD1
v_call: TRBV5-1
cdr3_aa: CASRTGTGGAEETQYF
cdr3_nt: TGCGCCAGCAGGACCGGGACAGGGGGCGCGGAAGAGACCCAGTACTTC

j_call: TRBJ1-6
clone_size: NA
d_call: NA
v_call: TRBV7-2
cdr3_aa: CASSKNNSPLHF
cdr3_nt: TGTGCCAGCAGTAAAAATAATTCGCCCCTCCACTTT

j_call: TRBJ2-1
clone_size: NA
d_call: NA
v_call: TRBV19
cdr3_aa: CASSAGTSYNEQFF
cdr3_nt: TGTGCCAGTAGTGCGGGGACTTCCTACAATGAGCAGTTCTTC

j_call: TRBJ1-6
clone_size: NA
d_call: NA
v_call: TRBV7-9
cdr3_aa: CASTSGQSNSPLHF
cdr3_nt: TGTGCCAGCACCTCAGGGCAGAGTAATTCACCCCTCCACTTT

j_call: TRBJ1-1
clone_size: once
d_call: NA
v_call: TRBV5-1
cdr3_aa: CASSLEVGGEAFF
cdr3_nt: TGCGCCAGCAGCTTGGAAGTCGGGGGTGAAGCTTTCTTT

j_call: TRBJ2-2
clone_size: NA
d_call: NA
v_call: TRBV7-3
cdr3_aa: CASSLTGTAGELFF
cdr3_nt: TGTGCCAGCAGCTTGACAGGCACGGCCGGGGAGCTGTTTTTT

j_call: TRBJ2-1
clone_size: NA
d_call: TRBD2
v_call: TRBV6-5
cdr3_aa: CASSSPQLAGLNEQFF
cdr3_nt: TGTGCCAGCAGTTCACCTCAACTAGCGGGGCTCAATGAGCAGTTCTTC

j_call: TRBJ1-5
clone_size: NA
d_call: NA
v_call: TRBV28
cdr3_aa: CASSWAEVGRQPQHF
cdr3_nt: TGTGCCAGCAGCTGGGCCGAGGTAGGGAGGCAGCCCCAGCATTTT

j_call: TRBJ2-1
clone_size: NA
d_call: NA
v_call: TRBV7-2
cdr3_aa: CASSWLNEQFF
cdr3_nt: TGTGCCAGCAGCTGGCTGAATGAGCAGTTCTTC

j_call: TRBJ2-1
clone_size: once
d_call: TRBD2
v_call: TRBV6-1
cdr3_aa: CASSRDSGGAGEQFF
cdr3_nt: TGTGCCAGCAGCCGGGATAGCGGGGGGGCAGGTGAGCAGTTCTTC

j_call: TRBJ1-2
clone_size: NA
d_call: NA
v_call: TRBV28
cdr3_aa: CASSTEKNYGYTF
cdr3_nt: TGTGCCAGCAGCACGGAGAAGAACTATGGCTACACCTTC

j_call: TRBJ2-4
clone_size: NA
d_call: TRBD2
v_call: TRBV7-3
cdr3_aa: CASSLAGGRGNIQYF
cdr3_nt: TGTGCCAGCAGCTTAGCGGGAGGTAGAGGGAACATTCAGTACTTC